This T cell receptor (beta chain) was identified in a study of T cells in Graves' hyperthyroidism and ophthalmopathy. To note about this clonotype: Its target is not known.

Findings and caveats of the study: The model identified upcoming ophthalmopathy a median approximately six months ahead of onset.

RNA transcripts were the template for amplifying TCR beta CDR3 regions. The HTBI primer set drove a first-round RT-PCR of the TCR CDR3. TCRdb analysed the multiplex PCR reads with MiXCR anew, one entry per CDR3 protein. The sample carries a few hundred thousand distinct CDR3 sequences, more than 20% recorded once. Clinical symptoms, serum thyroxine and TRAb, thyroid ultrasound and orbital computed tomography were used for the diagnoses. 9 to 10 ml fresh peripheral blood yielded the PBMCs. CDR1 is SGHTA, CDR2 FQGTGA, per germline. The CDR3 spans 13 residues. The germline V and J ends were trimmed by 4 bases and 9 bases, with 13 bases remaining between them.

The gene calls are TRBV7-3 and TRBJ2-1; D possibly uses TRBD1 or TRBD2 (6 bases each). The TCR originated in a man aged 45-65 years with Graves' hyperthyroidism. Sequenced sample: blood. The CDR3 here is CASSYTKGGEQFF. CDR3 nucleotide sequence: TGTGCCAGCAGCTACACTAAGGGGGGTGAGCAGTTCTTC. The full variable domain, its missing parts supplied by reference TRBV7-3 and TRBJ2-1, is GAGVSQTPSNKVTEKGKYVELRCDPISGHTALYWYRQSLGQGPEFLIYFQGTGAADDSGLPNDRFFAVRPEGSVSTLKIQRTERGDSAVYLCASSYTKGGEQFFGPGTRLTVL.